Many counts were recorded for the clone carrying this T cell receptor (beta chain). Its specificity is unknown. The data were obtained in a study of blood T cells in healthy people across ages. Study-wide results and caveats: TCR beta diversity was tightly associated with the proportion of naive T cells. Age brought a roughly linear fall in TCR beta diversity measured per million T cells.

The CDR3 totals 15 residues. Germline V gene data show CDR1 as SGHRS and CDR2 as YFSETQ. J gave up 4 bases and V 6 bases, and 6 bases lay outside the gene matches. A sample-barcoded 5' primer and a J-beta primer mix were used in a second PCR of roughly 7 to 12 cycles. TCRdb re-derived calls from the 5' RACE reads in MiXCR, one entry per CDR3 protein. The repertoire includes 1.5 million to 2 million distinct CDR3 sequences, roughly 27% of them detected once, and roughly 8% sits in the top ten. The sequenced material came from blood. The gene calls are TRBV5-1 and TRBJ2-1; 11 bases align to TRBD2. This clonotype was obtained from a woman under 40 in good health. The CDR3 loop reads CASTSGLADYNEQFF. CDR3 coding DNA: TGCGCCAGCACCTCGGGACTAGCGGATTACAATGAGCAGTTCTTC. Full variable domain (outside the CDR3, taken from reference TRBV5-1 and TRBJ2-1): KAGVTQTPRYLIKTRGQQVTLSCSPISGHRSVSWYQQTPGQGLQFLFEYFSETQRNKGNFPGRFSGRQFSNSRSEMNVSTLELGDSALYLCASTSGLADYNEQFFGPGTRLTVL.